The entry that follows covers one T cell receptor (beta chain) sequence. Original data processing: For nucleated cells, counts were estimated from reference gene primer amplification. Clones were read by immunoSEQ multiplex PCR, and TCRdb kept only the in-frame ones, dropping some. V and J calls and clone size are copied from that table; D and trimming were computed from the DNA. The table has about 240,000 clones, 85% seen once. The source of the sample is a study of blood T cell repertoires in COVID-19. On the study more broadly: From T cells, B-cell-depleted T cells, or PBMCs came the material, which was cDNA or gDNA.

The sample was peripheral blood. The clonotype comes from a woman in her sixties with active or convalescent COVID-19.

CDR3 sequence: CASSPGGTTTSYNEQFF. The CDR3 DNA follows: TGCGCCAGCAGCCCGGGGGGGACCACGACCTCCTACAATGAGCAGTTCTTC. This chain links TRBV5-1 with TRBJ2-1; TRBD2 matches at 8 bases. CDR1 and CDR2 (germline): SGHRS, YFSETQ. Trimming took 4 bases from V and 0 from J; bases not matched to a gene: 9. The CDR3 covers 17 residues.